This T cell receptor beta chain was retrieved from a study of response to subunit inactivated influenza vaccine. V dropped 1 base and J dropped 7; count of bases not matched to a gene: 6. Germline CDR1 and CDR2: MNHEY and SMNVEV (reference sequence). The CDR3 loop spans 14 amino acids. Regarding the study as a whole: That few new T cells are recruited by each seasonal influenza vaccination was the authors' suggestion.

TCRdb re-called the RT-PCR reads through MiXCR, storing one row per CDR3 protein. Of approximately 530,000 distinct CDR3 sequences listed, 10% to 15% were seen once; the top ten hold 13%. This clonotype showed up just a few times. Its matching antigen is unknown. The V call is TRBV27, the J call TRBJ2-7; 8 bases fit TRBD1. The sample was PBMCs from blood, taken about 40 days after vaccination. This sequence was found in a man over 45 who received an inactivated influenza vaccine. CDR3 coding DNA: TGTGCCAGCAGTTTATACCGGACAGGGTGGGAGCAGTACTTC. Translation gives CASSLYRTGWEQYF.